This T cell receptor beta chain was found in a study of blood T cell repertoires in COVID-19. Study information: The United States, Italy and Spain supplied acute and convalescent COVID-19 samples. Sources were T cells, B-cell-depleted T cells, or PBMCs; the material itself was cDNA or gDNA.

Trimming shortened V by 1 base and J by 3 bases, and 6 bases separated the two germline ends. Germline V gene data show CDR1 as SGHDN and CDR2 as FVKESK. The CDR3 sequence is 13 residues long. Original methodology: Using reference gene primer amplification, nucleated cell counts were estimated. Profiling relied on immunoSEQ multiplex PCR, and the TCRdb table lists in-frame clones only, not all of them. D and trimming come from the DNA, and the V and J calls and clone size come from that table. The sample consists of about 210,000 clones, approximately 90% of them appearing once. This rearrangement joins TRBV14 to TRBJ1-1, with D unclear. The sequencing sample was made of peripheral blood. The receptor was isolated from a woman aged 40 to 55 with acute or convalescent COVID-19. DNA of the CDR3: TGTGCCAGCAGCCAAGCGAGATACACTGAAGCTTTCTTT. It codes for CASSQARYTEAFF.